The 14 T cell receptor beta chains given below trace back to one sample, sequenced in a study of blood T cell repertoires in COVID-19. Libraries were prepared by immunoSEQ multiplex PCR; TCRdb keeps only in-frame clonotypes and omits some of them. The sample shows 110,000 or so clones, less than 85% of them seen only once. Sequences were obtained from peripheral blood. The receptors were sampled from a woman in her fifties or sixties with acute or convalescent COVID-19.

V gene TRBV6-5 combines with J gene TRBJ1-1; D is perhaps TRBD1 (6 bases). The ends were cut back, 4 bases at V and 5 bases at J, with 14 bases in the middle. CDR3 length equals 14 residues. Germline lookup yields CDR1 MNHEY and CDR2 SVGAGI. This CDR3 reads CASSLSGGPTEAFF. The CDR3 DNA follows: TGTGCCAGCAGTTTATCGGGGGGCCCGACTGAAGCTTTCTTT.

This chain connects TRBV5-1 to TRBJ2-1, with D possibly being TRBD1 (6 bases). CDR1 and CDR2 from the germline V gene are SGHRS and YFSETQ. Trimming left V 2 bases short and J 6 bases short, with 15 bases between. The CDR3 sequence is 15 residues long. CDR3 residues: CASSFSTGSVNEQFF. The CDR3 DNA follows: TGCGCCAGCAGCTTCAGTACAGGGTCGGTCAATGAGCAGTTCTTC. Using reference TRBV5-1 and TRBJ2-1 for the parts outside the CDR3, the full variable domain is KAGVTQTPRYLIKTRGQQVTLSCSPISGHRSVSWYQQTPGQGLQFLFEYFSETQRNKGNFPGRFSGRQFSNSRSEMNVSTLELGDSALYLCASSFSTGSVNEQFFGPGTRLTVL.

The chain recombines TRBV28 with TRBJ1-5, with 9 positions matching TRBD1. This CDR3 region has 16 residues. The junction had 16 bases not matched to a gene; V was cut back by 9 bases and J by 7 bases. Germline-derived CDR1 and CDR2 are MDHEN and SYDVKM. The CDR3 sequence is CASRRQGQGKGQPQHF. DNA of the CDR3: TGTGCCAGTCGGAGGCAGGGACAGGGTAAGGGGCAGCCCCAGCATTTT.

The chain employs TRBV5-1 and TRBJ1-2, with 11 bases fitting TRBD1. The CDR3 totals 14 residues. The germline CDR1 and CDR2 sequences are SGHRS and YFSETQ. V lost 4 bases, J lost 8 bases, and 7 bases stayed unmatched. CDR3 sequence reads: CASSRGQGAWGYTF. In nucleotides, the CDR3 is TGCGCCAGCAGCCGAGGACAGGGGGCATGGGGCTACACCTTC.

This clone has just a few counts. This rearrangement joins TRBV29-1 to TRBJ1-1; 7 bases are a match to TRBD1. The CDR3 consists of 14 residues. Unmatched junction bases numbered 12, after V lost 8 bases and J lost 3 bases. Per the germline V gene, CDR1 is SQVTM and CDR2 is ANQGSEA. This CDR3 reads CSTRGSVGDTEAFF. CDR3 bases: TGCAGCACCAGGGGGTCGGTTGGGGACACTGAAGCTTTCTTT.

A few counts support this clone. Here the CDR3 DNA reads TGCGCCAGCAGCTGGGCCGGGACAACCTTTTACGAGCAGTACTTC. As protein: CASSWAGTTFYEQYF. The V call is TRBV5-1, the J call TRBJ2-7; D might be TRBD1 (6 bases). This CDR3 spans 15 amino acids. Trimming shortened V by 3 bases and J by 4 bases, and 17 bases separated the two germline ends. Germline-derived CDR1 and CDR2 are SGHRS and YFSETQ.

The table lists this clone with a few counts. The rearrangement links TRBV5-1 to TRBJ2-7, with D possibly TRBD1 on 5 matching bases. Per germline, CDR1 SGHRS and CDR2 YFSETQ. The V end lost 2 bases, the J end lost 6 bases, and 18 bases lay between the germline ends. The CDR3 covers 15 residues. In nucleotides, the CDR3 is TGCGCCAGCAGCTTAGTAGGGGATATAACGGGCGAGCAGTACTTC. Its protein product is CASSLVGDITGEQYF.

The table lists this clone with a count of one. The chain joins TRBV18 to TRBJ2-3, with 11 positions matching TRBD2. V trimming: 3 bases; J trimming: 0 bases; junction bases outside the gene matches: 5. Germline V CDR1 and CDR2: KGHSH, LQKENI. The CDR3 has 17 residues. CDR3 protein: CASSPFTSGGSTDTQYF. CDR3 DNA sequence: TGTGCCAGCTCACCCTTTACTAGCGGGGGTAGCACAGATACGCAGTATTTT.

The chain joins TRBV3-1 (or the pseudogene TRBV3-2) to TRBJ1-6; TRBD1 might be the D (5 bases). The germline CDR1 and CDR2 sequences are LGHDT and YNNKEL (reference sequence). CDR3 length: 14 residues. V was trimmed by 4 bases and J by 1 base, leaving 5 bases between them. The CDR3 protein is CASSRQSYNSPLHF. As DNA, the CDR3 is TGTGCCAGCAGCCGACAGTCCTATAATTCACCCCTCCACTTT.

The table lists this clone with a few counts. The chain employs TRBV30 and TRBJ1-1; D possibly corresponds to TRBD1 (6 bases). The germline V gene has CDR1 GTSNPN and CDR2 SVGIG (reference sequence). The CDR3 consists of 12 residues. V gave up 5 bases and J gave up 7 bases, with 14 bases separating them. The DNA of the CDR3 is TGTGCCTGGGCCAGGGGTACCGGTGAAGCTTTCTTT. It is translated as CAWARGTGEAFF.

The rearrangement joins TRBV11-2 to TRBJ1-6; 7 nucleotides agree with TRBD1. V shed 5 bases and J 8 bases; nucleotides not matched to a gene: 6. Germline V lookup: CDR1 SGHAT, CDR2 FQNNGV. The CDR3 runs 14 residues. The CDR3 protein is CASSTDRKDSPLHF. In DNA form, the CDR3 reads TGTGCCAGCAGCACGGACAGGAAGGATTCACCCCTCCACTTT.

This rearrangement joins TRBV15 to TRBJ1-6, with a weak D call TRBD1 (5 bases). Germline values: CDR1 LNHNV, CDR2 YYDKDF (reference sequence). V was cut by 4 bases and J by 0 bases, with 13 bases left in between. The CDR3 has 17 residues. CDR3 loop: CATSTDKTSSYNSPLHF. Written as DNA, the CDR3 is TGTGCCACCAGCACGGACAAAACAAGCTCCTATAATTCACCCCTCCACTTT.

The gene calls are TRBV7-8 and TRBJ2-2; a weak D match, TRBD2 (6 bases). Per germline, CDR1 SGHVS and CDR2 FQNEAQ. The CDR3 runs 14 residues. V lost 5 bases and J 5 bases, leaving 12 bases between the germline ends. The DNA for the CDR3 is TGTGCCAGCAGCCAGAGCGGGCAAACCGGGGAGCTGTTTTTT. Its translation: CASSQSGQTGELFF.

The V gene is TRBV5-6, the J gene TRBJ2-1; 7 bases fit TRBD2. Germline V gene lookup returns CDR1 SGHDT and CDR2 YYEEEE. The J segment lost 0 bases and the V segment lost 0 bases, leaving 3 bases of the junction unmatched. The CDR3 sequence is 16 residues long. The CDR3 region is CASSLGRGSSYNEQFF. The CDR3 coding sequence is TGTGCCAGCAGCTTGGGGCGGGGGAGCTCCTACAATGAGCAGTTCTTC.